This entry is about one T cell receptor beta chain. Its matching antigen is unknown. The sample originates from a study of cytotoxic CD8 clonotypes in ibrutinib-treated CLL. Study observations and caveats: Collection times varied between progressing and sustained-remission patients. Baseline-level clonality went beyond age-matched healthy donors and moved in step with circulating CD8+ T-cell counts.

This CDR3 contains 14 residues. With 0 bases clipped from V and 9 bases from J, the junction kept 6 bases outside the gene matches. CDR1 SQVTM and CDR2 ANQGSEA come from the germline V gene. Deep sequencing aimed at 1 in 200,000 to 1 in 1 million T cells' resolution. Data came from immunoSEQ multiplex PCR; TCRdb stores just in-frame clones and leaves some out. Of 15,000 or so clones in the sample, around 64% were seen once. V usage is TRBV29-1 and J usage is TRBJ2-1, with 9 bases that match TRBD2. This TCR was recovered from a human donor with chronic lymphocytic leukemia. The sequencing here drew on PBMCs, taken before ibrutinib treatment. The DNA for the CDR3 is TGCAGCGTTGAAGATGTCCCTAGCGGGATTGAGCAGTTCTTC. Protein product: CSVEDVPSGIEQFF.